This T cell receptor (beta chain) originates from a study of T cell responses to AZD1222 COVID-19 vaccine. The V end lost 4 bases, the J end lost 5 bases, and 17 bases lay between the germline ends. The CDR3 runs 15 residues. The V gene's germline CDR1 is MNHEY and CDR2 SMNVEV (reference sequence). Overall study findings and caveats: Dominant CD4 TCR responses targeted spike regions 160-218 and 743-854. Once two AZD1222 doses were given, Spike-specific TCR breadth and depth went up. It should be noted that donors were predominantly white British and more often female, and clonal diversity was possibly underestimated.

The assay was immunoSEQ multiplex PCR, and TCRdb's table has in-frame clones only and misses some. The profile covers about 130,000 clones, with around 90% appearing a single time and about 4.7% taken by the ten largest. As concerns this clone: No antigen is known for it.

This clonotype originated in an adult in good health. The sample in question was peripheral blood, obtained on day 0 of AZD1222 vaccination. This rearrangement joins TRBV27 to TRBJ2-5; D is perhaps TRBD1 or TRBD2 (7 bases each). CDR3 nucleotides: TGTGCCAGCAGTTCCCGGGGAGGGGGCGGGGAGACCCAGTACTTC. It is translated as CASSSRGGGGETQYF.